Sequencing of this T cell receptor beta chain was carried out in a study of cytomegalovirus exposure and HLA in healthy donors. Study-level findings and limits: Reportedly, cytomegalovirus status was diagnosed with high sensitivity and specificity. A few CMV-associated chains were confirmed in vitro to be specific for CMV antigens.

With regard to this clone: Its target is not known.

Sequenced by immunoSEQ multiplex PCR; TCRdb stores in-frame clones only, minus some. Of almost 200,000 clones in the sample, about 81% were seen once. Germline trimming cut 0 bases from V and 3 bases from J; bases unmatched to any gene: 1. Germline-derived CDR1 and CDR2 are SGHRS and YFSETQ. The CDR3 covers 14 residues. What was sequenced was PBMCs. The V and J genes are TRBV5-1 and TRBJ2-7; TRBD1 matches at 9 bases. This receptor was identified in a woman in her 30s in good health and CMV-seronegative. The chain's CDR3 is CASSLGQGVYEQYF. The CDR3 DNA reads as TGCGCCAGCAGCTTGGGACAGGGGGTCTACGAGCAGTACTTC.